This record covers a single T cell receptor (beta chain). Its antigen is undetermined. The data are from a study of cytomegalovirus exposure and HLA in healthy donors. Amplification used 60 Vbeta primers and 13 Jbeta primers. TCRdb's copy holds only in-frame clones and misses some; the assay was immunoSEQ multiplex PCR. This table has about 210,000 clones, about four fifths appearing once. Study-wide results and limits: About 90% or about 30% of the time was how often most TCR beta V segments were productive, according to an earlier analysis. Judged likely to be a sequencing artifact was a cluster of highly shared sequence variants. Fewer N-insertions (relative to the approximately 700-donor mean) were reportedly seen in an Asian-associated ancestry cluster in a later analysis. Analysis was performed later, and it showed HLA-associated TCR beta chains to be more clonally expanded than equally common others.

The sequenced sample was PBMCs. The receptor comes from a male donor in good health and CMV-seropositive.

The CDR3 reads CASRVAGGTGEQYF. The CDR3 bases are TGTGCCAGCAGAGTTGCGGGGGGTACTGGAGAGCAGTACTTC. The chain combines TRBV2 with TRBJ2-7; TRBD2 matches 8 bases. Losses at the gene ends were 6 bases for V and 7 bases for J; bases not matched to a gene: 11. The CDR3 contains 14 residues. The germline CDR1 and CDR2 sequences are SNHLY and FYNNEI.